A selection of T cell receptor beta chains follows, all from one sample in a study of graft-versus-host responses after intestinal transplantation. Profiling relied on immunoSEQ multiplex PCR, and the TCRdb table lists in-frame clones only, not all of them. This table has about 39,000 clones, roughly 96% appearing once. These receptors have no known antigen. The sequencing here drew on unstimulated CD8+ T cells sorted from spleen or lymph node cells, taken before transplant. These receptors all stem from a human donor who was the organ donor for an intestinal transplant. Each CDR3 is given with its conserved first and last residue. The order of the fields is J gene, clone size, D gene, V gene, CDR3 DNA, CDR3 protein. A D gene is named only where the DNA matches it firmly. Not every row has a clone size; where given, it reads once, few, many or a size class.

>TRBJ1-5|.|.|TRBV2
TGTGCCAGCAGGCACTCCACAGGGCTTGATCAGCCCCAGCATTTT
CASRHSTGLDQPQHF
>TRBJ1-1|.|.|TRBV7-9
TGTGCCAGCAGCCCTGGGAAAGGGCTCAACACTGAAGCTTTCTTT
CASSPGKGLNTEAFF
>TRBJ1-1|.|.|TRBV6-5
TGTGCCAGCAGGTTACAGGGCGCTGAAGCTTTCTTT
CASRLQGAEAFF
>TRBJ1-2|.|.|TRBV28
TGTGTCACCTACGGGGTTTCCCCCGGCGGCTACACCTTC
CVTYGVSPGGYTF
>TRBJ2-3|.|TRBD2|TRBV7-9
TGTGCCCTAAGTCGACTAGCGGCTCCAGATACGCAGTATTTT
CALSRLAAPDTQYF
>TRBJ2-1|once|.|TRBV4-3
TGCGCCAGCAGCCAAGTATCACGGTGGGACAATGAGCAGTTCTTC
CASSQVSRWDNEQFF
>TRBJ1-5|.|.|TRBV27
TGTGCCAGCAGTGTAGACATCGGTCAGCCCCAGCATTTT
CASSVDIGQPQHF
>TRBJ1-2|.|.|TRBV4-3
TGCGCCAGCAGCCAGGAAGAAGGGGCGATTTATGGCTACACCTTC
CASSQEEGAIYGYTF
>TRBJ2-7|.|.|TRBV7-9
TGTGCCAGCAGCTTTGGGGACAAGGCGGACGAGCAGTACTTC
CASSFGDKADEQYF
>TRBJ2-1|.|TRBD1|TRBV27
TGTGCCAGCAGCCGATGGGGACAGGGAGAAGGGGATGAGCAGTTCTTC
CASSRWGQGEGDEQFF
>TRBJ2-7|.|TRBD1|TRBV11-2
TGTGCCAGCAGCCAACAACTAAACGCCGGGACAGGGTCCTACGAGCAGTACTTC
CASSQQLNAGTGSYEQYF
>TRBJ1-2|.|.|TRBV4-3
TGCGCCAGCAGCCAAGATATAGGGGCCTATGGCTACACCTTC
CASSQDIGAYGYTF
>TRBJ1-5|once|.|TRBV7-9
TGTGCCAGCAGCTCGACCAGGGAGACCGGGAATCAGCCCCAGCATTTT
CASSSTRETGNQPQHF
>TRBJ2-7|once|.|TRBV11-1
TGTGCCAGCAGCCTGTGGACTTTGAGCCGTGACGAGCAGTACTTC
CASSLWTLSRDEQYF
>TRBJ1-2|.|TRBD1|TRBV5-4
TGTGCCAGCAGCTTGGGAGGACAGGGGGACCACTATGGCTACACCTTC
CASSLGGQGDHYGYTF
>TRBJ2-3|.|.|TRBV6-5
TGTGCCAGCAGTTACACGGGGCTGGGGACAGATACGCAGTATTTT
CASSYTGLGTDTQYF
>TRBJ1-1|.|TRBD1|TRBV2
TGTGCCAGCAGTGAAACCGTACAGGGGTTCAACACTGAAGCTTTCTTT
CASSETVQGFNTEAFF